The 28 T cell receptor beta chains below come from one sample, sequenced in a study of cytomegalovirus exposure and HLA in healthy donors. Primers: 60 Vbeta forward and 13 Jbeta reverse. Sequencing was performed with immunoSEQ multiplex PCR; in TCRdb, only in-frame clones are kept and a portion is missing. The sample data list around 52,000 clones. Sequenced sample: PBMCs. These receptors all come from a woman in her fifties or sixties in good health and CMV-seropositive.

The V gene is TRBV7-6, the J gene TRBJ2-5, with TRBD2 as a possible D gene (5 bases). TRBJ2-7 explains the end of the DNA better; the J call may be wrong. The CDR3 has 15 residues. Germline-derived CDR1 and CDR2 are SGHVS and FNYEAQ. CDR3 in DNA: TGTGCCAGCAGCTTAGCGGGCCCCACGGGGTCCGAGCAGTACTTC. It yields the protein CASSLAGPTGSEQYF.

J is TRBJ1-4 and V is TRBV7-9; 7 nucleotides match TRBD1. The trim removed 2 bases at V and 6 bases at J, leaving 3 bases unmatched. The CDR3 is made up of 14 amino acids. Per the germline V gene, CDR1 is SEHNR and CDR2 is FQNEAQ (reference sequence). As DNA, the CDR3 is TGTGCCAGCAGCTTACGACAGGGTGATGAAAAACTGTTTTTT. This sequence encodes CASSLRQGDEKLFF.

This sequence joins TRBV11-2 and TRBJ1-2; the match to TRBD1 covers 7 bases. There are 13 residues in the CDR3. V was clipped by 9 bases and J by 8 bases; unmatched bases: 12. Per germline, CDR1 SGHAT and CDR2 FQNNGV. The CDR3 loop reads CASSREGARGYTF. The DNA for the CDR3 is TGTGCCAGTTCAAGAGAGGGGGCACGAGGCTACACCTTC.

The V call is TRBV19, the J call TRBJ1-3; maybe TRBD1 (6 bases). Germline CDR1 reads LNHDA; CDR2 reads SQIVND (reference sequence). V dropped 1 base and J dropped 3 bases, with 10 bases sitting between them. This CDR3 region has 15 residues. The CDR3 is CASSIAGTSGNTIYF. Here the CDR3 DNA reads TGTGCCAGTAGTATAGCCGGGACAAGTGGAAACACCATATATTTT.

The chain employs TRBV7-2 and TRBJ2-1, with 9 bases matching TRBD2. V lost 1 base and J lost 0; bases outside the gene matches: 10. There are 19 residues in the CDR3. Germline V gene lookup returns CDR1 SGHTA and CDR2 FQGNSA. CDR3 residues: CASSLDPRSGGSSYNEQFF. CDR3 coding DNA: TGTGCCAGCAGCTTAGACCCGCGTAGCGGGGGTAGCTCCTACAATGAGCAGTTCTTC.

This chain joins TRBV5-1 and TRBJ2-1; TRBD2 might be the D (6 bases). The CDR3 is made up of 14 amino acids. Germline CDR1 reads SGHRS; CDR2 reads YFSETQ. The ends were cut back, 0 bases at V and 5 bases at J, with 9 bases in the middle. The CDR3 loop is CASSLAGLNNEQFF. The CDR3, as DNA: TGCGCCAGCAGCTTGGCGGGACTGAACAATGAGCAGTTCTTC.

V usage is TRBV18 and J usage is TRBJ1-5; TRBD1 is a possible D gene (5 bases). Germline V gene lookup returns CDR1 KGHSH and CDR2 LQKENI. V was clipped by 1 base and J by 0 bases, with 7 bases between them. This CDR3 has 15 residues. CDR3 DNA sequence: TGTGCCAGCTCACCACTAGGGGCTAGCAATCAGCCCCAGCATTTT. It yields the protein CASSPLGASNQPQHF.

The chain has TRBV6-6 and TRBJ1-5; possible D gene TRBD1, 5 bases. CDR1 is MNHNY, CDR2 SVGAGI, per germline (reference sequence). This CDR3 contains 15 residues. Trimming pared 0 bases from V and 2 bases from J, leaving 8 bases between. The CDR3 nucleotides read TGTGCCAGCAGTTACTCGGGGGGTGGCAATCAGCCCCAGCATTTT. This translates into CASSYSGGGNQPQHF.

The CDR3 bases are TGTGCCAGCAGCCGGGGGACCCTCCACTCCCTCCACTTT. This encodes CASSRGTLHSLHF. V gene TRBV9 combines with J gene TRBJ1-6; the D gene is possibly TRBD1 (5 bases). This CDR3 comprises 13 residues. V was shortened by 4 bases and J by 14 bases, with 16 bases between the two germline ends. CDR1 is SGDLS, CDR2 YYNGEE, per germline.

This chain joins TRBV2 and TRBJ1-5, with 7 nucleotides matching TRBD1. CDR1 and CDR2 (germline): SNHLY, FYNNEI. The CDR3 is 13 amino acids. The trim removed 6 bases at V and 4 bases at J, leaving 3 bases unmatched. CDR3 in amino acids: CASRLTGNQPQHF. Here the CDR3 DNA reads TGTGCCAGCAGGTTGACAGGGAATCAGCCCCAGCATTTT.

V gene TRBV18 combines with J gene TRBJ2-3, with 8 bases aligning to TRBD2. The germline CDR1 and CDR2 sequences are KGHSH and LQKENI. This CDR3 is 19 amino acids long. V lost 3 bases and J lost 2; bases outside the gene matches: 16. Here the CDR3 DNA reads TGTGCCAGCTCACCCACCATGATACCCAGCGGGGGATACACAGATACGCAGTATTTT. Translation: CASSPTMIPSGGYTDTQYF.

With regard to this clone: Other DNA variants within this sample encode the same CDR3. This chain connects TRBV28 to TRBJ2-5, with D perhaps matching TRBD1 (5 bases). The J call is uncertain, as TRBJ2-7 better fits the DNA end. CDR1 is MDHEN, CDR2 SYDVKM, per germline. This CDR3 comprises 12 residues. DNA of the CDR3: TGTGCCAGCCGCCAGGGTACCTACGAGCAGTACTTC. Translation: CASRQGTYEQYF.

This rearrangement joins TRBV6-4 to TRBJ2-2, with D maybe TRBD1 (6 bases). Germline V gene lookup returns CDR1 MRHNA and CDR2 SNTAGT. Trimming removed 6 bases at V and 6 bases at J, with 14 bases between. CDR3 size: 14 residues. As DNA, the CDR3 is TGTGCCAGCAGAGGACAGACAAGGGCCGGGGAGCTGTTTTTT. Translated: CASRGQTRAGELFF.

The chain is built from TRBV6-6 and TRBJ1-2; D ambiguous. V was trimmed by 4 bases and J by 8 bases, leaving 17 bases between them. CDR1 is MNHNY, CDR2 SVGAGI, per germline (reference sequence). The length of the CDR3 is 14 residues. CDR3 protein: CASSSTGMLGGYTF. The CDR3 region has the DNA TGTGCCAGCAGTTCCACCGGGATGCTTGGCGGCTACACCTTC.

The chain is built from TRBV7-8 and TRBJ1-5, with 8 bases lining up with TRBD1. V trimming: 5 bases; J trimming: 7 bases; junction bases outside the gene matches: 10. Germline loops: CDR1 SGHVS, CDR2 FQNEAQ. The CDR3 extends over 15 amino acids. The DNA of the CDR3 is TGTGCCAGCAGCGAAGGACAGGGCCGCCAACAGCCCCAGCATTTT. Translated, it gives CASSEGQGRQQPQHF.

J is TRBJ2-1 and V is TRBV5-4; D perhaps matches TRBD2 (6 bases). Deletions cut 7 bases from V and 3 bases from J, with 23 bases between. The germline V gene has CDR1 SGHNT and CDR2 YYREEE (reference sequence). The CDR3 contains 17 residues. CDR3 region: CASSFLGVTGSYNEQFF. In DNA form, the CDR3 reads TGTGCCAGCTCCTTTCTCGGAGTCACCGGGAGCTACAATGAGCAGTTCTTC.

The rearrangement uses TRBV7-9 and TRBJ1-3; D uncertain. Trimming cost V 6 bases and J 4 bases, with 16 bases left between them. Germline V lookup: CDR1 SEHNR, CDR2 FQNEAQ (reference sequence). This CDR3 spans 15 amino acids. The CDR3 reads CASRSNPLIGNTIYF. The CDR3 nucleotides are TGTGCCAGCAGGTCCAATCCACTTATCGGAAACACCATATATTTT. The whole variable domain, filled in from reference TRBV7-9 and TRBJ1-3, reads DTGVSQNPRHKITKRGQNVTFRCDPISEHNRLYWYRQTLGQGPEFLTYFQNEAQLEKSRLLSDRFSAERPKGSFSTLEIQRTEQGDSAMYLCASRSNPLIGNTIYFGEGSWLTVV.

This rearrangement joins TRBV5-1 to TRBJ2-7; 8 nucleotides agree with TRBD2. The CDR3 length is 14 residues. Trimming took 4 bases from V and 6 from J; bases not matched to a gene: 9. The germline V gene encodes CDR1 SGHRS and CDR2 YFSETQ. The CDR3 reads CASSMNSGRTEQYF. The CDR3 DNA reads as TGCGCCAGCAGCATGAACAGCGGGAGAACCGAGCAGTACTTC.

The chain joins TRBV30 to TRBJ2-2; no clear D. Trimming removed 4 bases from V and 0 bases from J, with 9 bases in between. Germline values: CDR1 GTSNPN, CDR2 SVGIG (reference sequence). The CDR3 has 14 amino acids. This chain's CDR3 is CAWIGSANTGELFF. DNA of the CDR3: TGTGCCTGGATTGGCAGCGCGAACACCGGGGAGCTGTTTTTT.

This chain connects TRBV6-6 to TRBJ2-2; D may be TRBD2 (5 bases). Germline V gene data show CDR1 as MNHNY and CDR2 as SVGAGI (reference sequence). Between the trimmed V and J ends, which lost 6 bases and 4 bases, there was a span of 9 bases. The CDR3 runs to 13 residues. This CDR3 is CASSVRGTGELFF. DNA for the CDR3: TGTGCCAGCAGCGTCCGGGGCACCGGGGAGCTGTTTTTT.

The genes are TRBV30 and TRBJ2-3, with 10 bases matching TRBD1. The length of the CDR3 is 13 residues. J was trimmed by 6 bases and V by 3 bases; bases with no gene match: 3. Per germline, CDR1 GTSNPN and CDR2 SVGIG (reference sequence). CDR3 nucleotide sequence: TGTGCCTGGAGGGGGACAGGGGCGGATACGCAGTATTTT. It codes for CAWRGTGADTQYF.

This sequence joins TRBV11-2 and TRBJ2-1; 12 bases line up with TRBD2. The CDR3 is made up of 17 amino acids. With V trimmed by 5 bases and J by 6 bases, 11 bases remained unmatched. Germline CDR1 and CDR2: SGHAT and FQNNGV. The CDR3 sequence: CASSPTSGGSTVNEQFF. CDR3 DNA sequence: TGTGCCAGCAGCCCGACTAGCGGGGGTTCGACTGTCAATGAGCAGTTCTTC.

The chain combines TRBV5-4 with TRBJ1-2, with 8 bases identical to TRBD1. The CDR3 covers 14 residues. The J segment lost 5 bases and the V segment lost 4 bases, leaving 7 bases of the junction unmatched. CDR1 is SGHNT, CDR2 YYREEE, per germline (reference sequence). The CDR3 protein is CASSGKQGGYGYTF. The DNA for the CDR3 is TGTGCCAGCAGCGGAAAACAGGGGGGGTATGGCTACACCTTC.

The V gene is TRBV30, the J gene TRBJ1-1; D is perhaps TRBD1 (6 bases). This CDR3 spans 13 amino acids. With 5 bases removed from V and 1 base from J, the gap between germline ends came to 11 bases. CDR1 and CDR2 (germline): GTSNPN, SVGIG (reference sequence). The CDR3 bases are TGTGCCTGGTCAAGACAGGAGAACACTGAAGCTTTCTTT. Its protein product is CAWSRQENTEAFF.

The gene calls are TRBV6-5 and TRBJ2-1, with TRBD2 identical over 14 bases. Looked up from germline, CDR1 is MNHEY and CDR2 is SVGAGI. J lost 8 bases, V lost 0 bases, and 3 bases had no gene match. This CDR3 has 16 amino acids. The CDR3: CASSYSGTSGSYEQFF. CDR3 bases: TGTGCCAGCAGTTACTCCGGGACTAGCGGGAGCTATGAGCAGTTCTTC.

The chain employs TRBV18 and TRBJ1-2; unclear D gene. The CDR3 runs 14 residues. Between the trimmed V and J ends, which lost 3 bases and 11 bases, there was a span of 19 bases. Germline loops: CDR1 KGHSH, CDR2 LQKENI. The CDR3, as DNA: TGTGCCAGCTCACCGCTTATCCCCAGCGCGGGGTACACCTTC. Translation: CASSPLIPSAGYTF.

The chain carries TRBV28 and TRBJ2-7, with D possibly TRBD1 on 5 matching bases. This CDR3 contains 12 residues. V was clipped by 5 bases and J by 3 bases, with 8 bases between them. Germline V gene lookup returns CDR1 MDHEN and CDR2 SYDVKM. The CDR3 region is CASSLRDYEQYF. CDR3 nucleotides: TGTGCCAGCAGTCTCAGGGACTACGAGCAGTACTTC.

The gene calls are TRBV4-1 and TRBJ1-1; TRBD1 agrees at 9 bases. The germline gives CDR1 MGHRA, CDR2 YSYEKL. V lost 3 bases and J lost 9; bases outside the gene matches: 11. There are 15 residues in the CDR3. CDR3 sequence: CASSQDPGTGFQAFF. Written as DNA, the CDR3 is TGCGCCAGCAGCCAGGACCCCGGGACAGGGTTCCAAGCTTTCTTT.